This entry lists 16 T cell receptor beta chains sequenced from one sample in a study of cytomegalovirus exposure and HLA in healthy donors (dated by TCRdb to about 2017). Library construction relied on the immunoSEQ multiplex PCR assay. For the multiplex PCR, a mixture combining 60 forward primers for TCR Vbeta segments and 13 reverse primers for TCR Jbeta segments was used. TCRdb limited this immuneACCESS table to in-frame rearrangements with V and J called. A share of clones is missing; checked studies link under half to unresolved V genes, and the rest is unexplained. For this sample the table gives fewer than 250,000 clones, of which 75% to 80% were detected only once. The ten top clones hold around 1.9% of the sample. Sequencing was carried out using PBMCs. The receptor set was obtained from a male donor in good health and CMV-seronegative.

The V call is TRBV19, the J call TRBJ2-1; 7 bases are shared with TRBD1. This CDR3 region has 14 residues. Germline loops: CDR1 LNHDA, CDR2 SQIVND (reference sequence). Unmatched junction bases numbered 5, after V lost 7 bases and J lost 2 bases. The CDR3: CASKPGTAYNEQFF. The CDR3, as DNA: TGTGCCAGTAAACCCGGGACAGCCTACAATGAGCAGTTCTTC.

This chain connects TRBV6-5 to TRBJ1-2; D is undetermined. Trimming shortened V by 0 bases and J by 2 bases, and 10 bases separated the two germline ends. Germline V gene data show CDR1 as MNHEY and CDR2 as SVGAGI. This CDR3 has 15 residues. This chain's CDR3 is CASSYSVAGNYGYTF. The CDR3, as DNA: TGTGCCAGCAGTTACTCAGTGGCGGGGAACTATGGCTACACCTTC.

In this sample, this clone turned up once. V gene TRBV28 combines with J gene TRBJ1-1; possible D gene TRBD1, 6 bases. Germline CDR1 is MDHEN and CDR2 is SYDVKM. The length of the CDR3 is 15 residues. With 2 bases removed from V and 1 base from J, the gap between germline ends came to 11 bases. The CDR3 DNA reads TGTGCCAGCAGTTTAGGCAGGGGACCGAACACTGAAGCTTTCTTT. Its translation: CASSLGRGPNTEAFF.

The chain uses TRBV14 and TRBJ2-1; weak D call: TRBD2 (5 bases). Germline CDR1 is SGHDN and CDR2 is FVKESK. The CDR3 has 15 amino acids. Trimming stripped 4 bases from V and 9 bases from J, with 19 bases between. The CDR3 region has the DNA TGTGCCAGCAGCCGCCCCACCGGAGGTTCGGGTGAGCAGTTCTTC. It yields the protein CASSRPTGGSGEQFF.

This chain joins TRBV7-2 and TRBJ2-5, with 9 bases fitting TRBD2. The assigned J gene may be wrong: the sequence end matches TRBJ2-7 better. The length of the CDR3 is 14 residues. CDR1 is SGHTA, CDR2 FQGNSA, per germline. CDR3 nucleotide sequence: TGTGCCAGCAGCTCCAGCGGGGGGACCTACGAGCAGTACTTC. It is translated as CASSSSGGTYEQYF.

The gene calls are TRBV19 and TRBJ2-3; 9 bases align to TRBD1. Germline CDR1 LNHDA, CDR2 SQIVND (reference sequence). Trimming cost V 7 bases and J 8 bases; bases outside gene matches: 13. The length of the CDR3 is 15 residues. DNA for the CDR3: TGTGCCAGTACCTCAACCGGGACAGGGAGTGGTACGCAGTATTTT. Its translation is CASTSTGTGSGTQYF.

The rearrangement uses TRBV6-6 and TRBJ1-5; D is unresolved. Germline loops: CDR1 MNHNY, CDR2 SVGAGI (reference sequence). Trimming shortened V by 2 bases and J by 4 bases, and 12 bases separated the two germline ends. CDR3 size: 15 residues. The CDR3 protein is CASSYLTTGNQPQHF. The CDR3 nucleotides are TGTGCCAGCAGTTACCTCACGACGGGTAATCAGCCCCAGCATTTT.

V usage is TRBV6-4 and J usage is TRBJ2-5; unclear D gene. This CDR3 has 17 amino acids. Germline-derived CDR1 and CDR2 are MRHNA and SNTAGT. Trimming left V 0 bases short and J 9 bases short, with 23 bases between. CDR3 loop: CASSDSSDVTPGWPQYF. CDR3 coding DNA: TGTGCCAGCAGTGACTCGAGTGACGTGACTCCCGGATGGCCCCAGTACTTC.

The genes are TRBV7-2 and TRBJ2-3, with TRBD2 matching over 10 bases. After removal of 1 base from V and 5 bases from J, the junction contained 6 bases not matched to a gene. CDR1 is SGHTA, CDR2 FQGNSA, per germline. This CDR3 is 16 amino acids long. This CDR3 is CASSLDPSGSKDTQYF. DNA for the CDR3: TGTGCCAGCAGCTTAGATCCTAGCGGGAGTAAAGATACGCAGTATTTT.

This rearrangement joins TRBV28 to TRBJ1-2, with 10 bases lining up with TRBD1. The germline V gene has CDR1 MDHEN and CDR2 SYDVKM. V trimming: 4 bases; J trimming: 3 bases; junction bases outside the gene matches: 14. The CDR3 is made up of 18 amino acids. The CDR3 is CASSSRRRQGAIYYGYTF. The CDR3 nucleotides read TGTGCCAGCAGTTCCCGGCGGAGACAGGGGGCGATTTACTATGGCTACACCTTC.

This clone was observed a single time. CDR3 DNA sequence: TGCGCCAGCAGCCTGACAGGGGGGCATGGAAACACCATATATTTT. Amino acids: CASSLTGGHGNTIYF. The chain recombines TRBV5-1 with TRBJ1-3; TRBD1 agrees at 9 bases. This CDR3 is 15 amino acids long. Germline lookup yields CDR1 SGHRS and CDR2 YFSETQ. V lost 4 bases, J lost 3 bases, and 5 bases stayed unmatched.

The CDR3 loop reads CASSSSGGANEQFF. In DNA, the CDR3 is TGCGCCAGCAGCTCTAGCGGGGGGGCCAATGAGCAGTTCTTC. This chain links TRBV5-1 with TRBJ2-1, with 12 positions matching TRBD2. Germline trimming cut 3 bases from V and 6 bases from J; bases unmatched to any gene: 1. The CDR3 is 14 residues long. Looked up from germline, CDR1 is SGHRS and CDR2 is YFSETQ.

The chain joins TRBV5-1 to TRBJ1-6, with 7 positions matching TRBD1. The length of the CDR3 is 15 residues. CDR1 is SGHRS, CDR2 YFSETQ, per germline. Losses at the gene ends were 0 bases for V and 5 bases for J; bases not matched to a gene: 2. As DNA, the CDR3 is TGCGCCAGCAGCTTGGATACAGGGGATAATTCACCCCTCCACTTT. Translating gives CASSLDTGDNSPLHF.

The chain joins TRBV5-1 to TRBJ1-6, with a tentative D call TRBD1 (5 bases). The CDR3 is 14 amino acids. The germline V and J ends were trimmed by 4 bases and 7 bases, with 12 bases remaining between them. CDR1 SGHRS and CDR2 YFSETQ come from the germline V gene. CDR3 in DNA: TGCGCCAGCAGCGTCGGGGGTCGGAATTCACCCCTCCACTTT. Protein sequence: CASSVGGRNSPLHF.

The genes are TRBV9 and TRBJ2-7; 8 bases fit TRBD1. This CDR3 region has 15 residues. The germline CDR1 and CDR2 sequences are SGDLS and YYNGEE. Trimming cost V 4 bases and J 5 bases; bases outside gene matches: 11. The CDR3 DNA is TGTGCCAGCAGCCCCCGGACAGGGCGTGTCGACGAGCAGTACTTC. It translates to CASSPRTGRVDEQYF.

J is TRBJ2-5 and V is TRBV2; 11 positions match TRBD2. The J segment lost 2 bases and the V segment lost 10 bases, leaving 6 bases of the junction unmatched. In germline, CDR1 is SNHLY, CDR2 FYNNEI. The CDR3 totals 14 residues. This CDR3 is CATTSGEGQETQYF. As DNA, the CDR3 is TGTGCCACGACTAGCGGGGAAGGTCAAGAGACCCAGTACTTC.